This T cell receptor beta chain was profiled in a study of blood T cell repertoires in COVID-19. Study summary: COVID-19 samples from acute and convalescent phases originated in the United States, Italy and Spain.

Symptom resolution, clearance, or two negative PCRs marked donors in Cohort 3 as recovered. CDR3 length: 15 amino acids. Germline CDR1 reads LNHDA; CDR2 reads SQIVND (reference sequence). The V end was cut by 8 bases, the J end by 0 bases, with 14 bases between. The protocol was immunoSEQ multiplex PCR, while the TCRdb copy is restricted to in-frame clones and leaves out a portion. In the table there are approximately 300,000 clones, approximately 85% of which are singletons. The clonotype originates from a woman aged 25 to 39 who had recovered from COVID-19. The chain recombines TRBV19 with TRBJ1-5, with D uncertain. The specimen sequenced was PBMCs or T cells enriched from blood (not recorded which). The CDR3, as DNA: TGTGCCAGTCGACCCGGGGTTAATAGCAATCAGCCCCAGCATTTT. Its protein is CASRPGVNSNQPQHF.